These 12 T cell receptor beta chains originate from one sample sequenced in a study of blood T cell repertoires in COVID-19. Repertoires were generated with immunoSEQ multiplex PCR, while TCRdb's copy carries only in-frame clones and drops some. This sample yields over 200,000 clones, of which about 85% are seen a single time; less than 15% belongs to the top ten. Sequencing was carried out using peripheral blood. Receptors originate from a woman in her late teens or twenties who had recovered from COVID-19.

This chain connects TRBV10-3 to TRBJ2-1, with 14 nucleotides matching TRBD2. J was trimmed by 1 base and V by 6 bases; bases with no gene match: 8. The CDR3 has 18 amino acids. CDR1 ENHRY and CDR2 SYGVKD come from the germline V gene. The CDR3, as DNA: TGTGCCATCAGCGGATCGGGACTAGCGGGAGTATCCTACAATGAGCAGTTCTTC. Encoded protein: CAISGSGLAGVSYNEQFF.

The chain joins TRBV5-6 to TRBJ1-2; perhaps TRBD1 as D (5 bases). Germline V gives CDR1 SGHDT, CDR2 YYEEEE. CDR3 length equals 16 residues. Trimming pared 0 bases from V and 4 bases from J, leaving 16 bases between. CDR3 sequence: CASSLDQHVGGYGYTF. Here the CDR3 DNA reads TGTGCCAGCAGCTTGGATCAACACGTCGGGGGCTATGGCTACACCTTC.

The chain uses TRBV11-2 and TRBJ2-7; tentative D call: TRBD1 (6 bases). The V and J ends lost 5 bases and 2 bases respectively, with 7 bases between them. Germline V lookup: CDR1 SGHAT, CDR2 FQNNGV. The CDR3 totals 12 residues. The DNA of the CDR3 is TGTGCCAGCAGCAGACAGGCCTACGAGCAGTACTTC. This encodes CASSRQAYEQYF.

The CDR3 sequence is CASSNRDSLYEQYF. The CDR3 coding sequence is TGTGCCAGTAGTAACCGGGACTCCCTCTACGAGCAGTACTTC. This rearrangement joins TRBV19 to TRBJ2-7, with a possible D match to TRBD2 (6 bases). V was trimmed by 4 bases and J by 3 bases, leaving 13 bases between them. The CDR3 extends over 14 amino acids. Per the germline V gene, CDR1 is LNHDA and CDR2 is SQIVND (reference sequence).

The J gene is TRBJ2-2, the V gene TRBV7-9; 8 bases are shared with TRBD1. This CDR3 spans 15 amino acids. The ends lost 5 bases at V and 3 bases at J; junction bases unmatched: 5. The germline V gene encodes CDR1 SEHNR and CDR2 FQNEAQ (reference sequence). Written as DNA, the CDR3 is TGTGCCAGCAGCCCCCAGGGGGCGCACACCGGGGAGCTGTTTTTT. Translation gives CASSPQGAHTGELFF. Full variable domain (outside the CDR3, taken from reference TRBV7-9 and TRBJ2-2): DTGVSQNPRHKITKRGQNVTFRCDPISEHNRLYWYRQTLGQGPEFLTYFQNEAQLEKSRLLSDRFSAERPKGSFSTLEIQRTEQGDSAMYLCASSPQGAHTGELFFGEGSRLTVL.

The chain employs TRBV13 and TRBJ2-3, with D maybe TRBD2 (6 bases). The CDR3 extends over 18 amino acids. In germline, CDR1 is PRHDT, CDR2 FYEKMQ (reference sequence). Trimming took 0 bases from V and 3 from J, leaving 19 bases between them. The CDR3 spells CASSLGWGERERTDTQYF. CDR3 nucleotides: TGTGCCAGCAGCTTAGGCTGGGGTGAACGGGAGAGGACAGATACGCAGTATTTT.

The chain combines TRBV7-2 with TRBJ1-1; D unclear. CDR3 length: 14 residues. Trimming removed 1 base at V and 4 bases at J, with 10 bases between. In germline, CDR1 is SGHTA, CDR2 FQGNSA. CDR3 bases: TGTGCCAGCAGCTTAGTGGGAGGTGGCACTGAAGCTTTCTTT. Translating it yields CASSLVGGGTEAFF.

This rearrangement joins TRBV28 to TRBJ2-7, with unresolved D. The CDR3 totals 12 residues. Per the germline V gene, CDR1 is MDHEN and CDR2 is SYDVKM. V was clipped by 1 base and J by 3 bases, with 4 bases between them. In DNA, the CDR3 is TGTGCCAGCAGTTTATTTCGCTACGAGCAGTACTTC. Translating it yields CASSLFRYEQYF. The full variable domain, with the rest looked up from reference TRBV28 and TRBJ2-7, is DVKVTQSSRYLVKRTGEKVFLECVQDMDHENMFWYRQDPGLGLRLIYFSYDVKMKEKGDIPEGYSVSREKKERFSLILESASTNQTSMYLCASSLFRYEQYFGPGTRLTVT.

The CDR3 loop is CASSPPGASGTYEQYF. CDR3 nucleotides: TGTGCCAGCAGTCCCCCTGGGGCTAGCGGGACCTACGAGCAGTACTTC. The rearrangement joins TRBV6-2 or TRBV6-3 to TRBJ2-7; TRBD2 aligns across 9 bases. Germline V gives CDR1 MNHEY, CDR2 SVGEGT. There are 16 residues in the CDR3. J was trimmed by 2 bases and V by 5 bases; bases with no gene match: 10.

The V call is TRBV14, the J call TRBJ2-7; 10 positions match TRBD2. Germline V gene data show CDR1 as SGHDN and CDR2 as FVKESK. The CDR3 has 14 amino acids. V lost 2 bases, J lost 5 bases, and 3 bases stayed unmatched. The CDR3 spells CASSQIAGGDEQYF. In DNA, the CDR3 is TGTGCCAGCAGCCAAATAGCGGGAGGAGACGAGCAGTACTTC. Together with reference TRBV14 and TRBJ2-7, the CDR3 gives the full variable domain: EAGVTQFPSHSVIEKGQTVTLRCDPISGHDNLYWYRRVMGKEIKFLLHFVKESKQDESGMPNNRFLAERTGGTYSTLKVQPAELEDSGVYFCASSQIAGGDEQYFGPGTRLTVT.

The rearrangement joins TRBV27 to TRBJ2-5; D is possibly TRBD2 (5 bases). The V gene's germline CDR1 is MNHEY and CDR2 SMNVEV (reference sequence). This CDR3 spans 13 amino acids. The V end was cut by 7 bases, the J end by 5 bases, with 14 bases between. As DNA, the CDR3 is TGTGCCAGCACAAGTCGGGGTGAGGAGACCCAGTACTTC. Its protein product is CASTSRGEETQYF.

The V call is TRBV4-1, the J call TRBJ1-2; 10 nucleotides align to TRBD1. Germline V CDR1 and CDR2: MGHRA, YSYEKL. The CDR3 runs to 16 residues. V dropped 1 base and J dropped 5; count of bases not matched to a gene: 7. CDR3 sequence reads: CASSQGLRTGGYGYTF. The CDR3 DNA reads as TGCGCCAGCAGCCAAGGATTGAGGACAGGGGGTTATGGCTACACCTTC.